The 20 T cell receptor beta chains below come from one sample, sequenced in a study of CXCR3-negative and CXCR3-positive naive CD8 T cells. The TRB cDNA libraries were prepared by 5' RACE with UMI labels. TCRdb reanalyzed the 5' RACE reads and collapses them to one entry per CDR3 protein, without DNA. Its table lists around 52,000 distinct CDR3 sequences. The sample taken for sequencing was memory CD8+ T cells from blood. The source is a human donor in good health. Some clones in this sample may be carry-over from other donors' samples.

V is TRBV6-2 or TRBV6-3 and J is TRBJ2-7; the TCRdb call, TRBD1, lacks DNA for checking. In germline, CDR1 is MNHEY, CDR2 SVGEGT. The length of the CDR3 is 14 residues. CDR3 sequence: CASTGVGGFYEQYF.

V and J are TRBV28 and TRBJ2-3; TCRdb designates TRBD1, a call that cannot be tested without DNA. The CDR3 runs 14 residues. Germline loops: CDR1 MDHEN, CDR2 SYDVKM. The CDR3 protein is CAIGGGQGADTQYF. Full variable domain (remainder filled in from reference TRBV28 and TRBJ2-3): DVKVTQSSRYLVKRTGEKVFLECVQDMDHENMFWYRQDPGLGLRLIYFSYDVKMKEKGDIPEGYSVSREKKERFSLILESASTNQTSMYLCAIGGGQGADTQYFGPGTRLTVL.

This CDR3 reads CASSLSGYGHTEAFF. The chain carries TRBV11-3 and TRBJ1-1; TCRdb's D call, TRBD1, is unchecked because there is no DNA. CDR1 and CDR2 from the germline V gene are SGHNT and YENEEA. The CDR3 is 15 residues long.

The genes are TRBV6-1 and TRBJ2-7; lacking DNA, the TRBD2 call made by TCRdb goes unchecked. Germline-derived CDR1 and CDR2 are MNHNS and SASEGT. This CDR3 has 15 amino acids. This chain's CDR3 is CASIIGTSSSEEQYF.

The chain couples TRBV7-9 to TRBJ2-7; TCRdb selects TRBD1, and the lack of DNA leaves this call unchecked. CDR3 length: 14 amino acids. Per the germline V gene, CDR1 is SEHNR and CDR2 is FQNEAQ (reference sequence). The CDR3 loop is CASSLRQGVYEQYF. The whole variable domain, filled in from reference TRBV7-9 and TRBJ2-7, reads DTGVSQNPRHKITKRGQNVTFRCDPISEHNRLYWYRQTLGQGPEFLTYFQNEAQLEKSRLLSDRFSAERPKGSFSTLEIQRTEQGDSAMYLCASSLRQGVYEQYFGPGTRLTVT.

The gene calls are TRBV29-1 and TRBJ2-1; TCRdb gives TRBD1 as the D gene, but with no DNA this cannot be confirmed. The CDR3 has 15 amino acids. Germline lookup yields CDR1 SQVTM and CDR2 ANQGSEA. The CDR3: CSVDEGQGDLDEQFF.

This chain's CDR3 is CASSSRDRDDEQFF. The chain recombines TRBV13 with TRBJ2-1; the TCRdb D gene call, TRBD1, has no DNA to confirm it. Germline CDR1 is PRHDT and CDR2 is FYEKMQ (reference sequence). CDR3 length: 14 amino acids.

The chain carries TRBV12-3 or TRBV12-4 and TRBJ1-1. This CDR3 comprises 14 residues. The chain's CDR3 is CASSPPVRDTEASF.

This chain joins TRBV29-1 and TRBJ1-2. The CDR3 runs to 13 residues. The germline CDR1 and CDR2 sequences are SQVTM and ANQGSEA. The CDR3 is CSVDFGTAYGYTF.

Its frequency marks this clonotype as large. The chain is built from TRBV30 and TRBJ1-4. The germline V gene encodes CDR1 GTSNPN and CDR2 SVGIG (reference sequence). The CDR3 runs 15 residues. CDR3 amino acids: CAWSVRGLDHEKLFF. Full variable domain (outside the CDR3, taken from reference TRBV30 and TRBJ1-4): SQTIHQWPATLVQPVGSPLSLECTVEGTSNPNLYWYRQAAGRGLQLLFYSVGIGQISSEVPQNLSASRPQDRQFILSSKKLLLSDSGFYLCAWSVRGLDHEKLFFGSGTQLSVL.

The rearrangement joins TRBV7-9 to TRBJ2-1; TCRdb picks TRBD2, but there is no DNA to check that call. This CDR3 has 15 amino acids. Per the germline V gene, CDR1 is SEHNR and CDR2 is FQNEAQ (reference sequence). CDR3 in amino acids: CASSPGLGPYNEQFF.

The CDR3: CASSSGQGETQYF. The rearrangement joins TRBV7-9 to TRBJ2-5; TCRdb calls TRBD1, which cannot be checked without DNA. This CDR3 spans 13 amino acids. CDR1 is SEHNR and CDR2 is FQNEAQ in the germline V gene (reference sequence).

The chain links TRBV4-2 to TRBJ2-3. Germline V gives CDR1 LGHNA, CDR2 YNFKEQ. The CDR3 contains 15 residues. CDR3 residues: CASRVAASSTDTQYF.

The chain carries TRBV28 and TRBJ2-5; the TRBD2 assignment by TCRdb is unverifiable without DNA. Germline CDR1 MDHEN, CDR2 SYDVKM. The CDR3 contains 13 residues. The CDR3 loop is CASRPASEETQYF.

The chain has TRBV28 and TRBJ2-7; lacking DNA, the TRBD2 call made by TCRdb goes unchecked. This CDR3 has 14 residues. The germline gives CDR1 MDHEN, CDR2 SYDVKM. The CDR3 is CASSLGGGNYEQYF. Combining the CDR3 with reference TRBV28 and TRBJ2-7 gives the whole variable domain DVKVTQSSRYLVKRTGEKVFLECVQDMDHENMFWYRQDPGLGLRLIYFSYDVKMKEKGDIPEGYSVSREKKERFSLILESASTNQTSMYLCASSLGGGNYEQYFGPGTRLTVT.

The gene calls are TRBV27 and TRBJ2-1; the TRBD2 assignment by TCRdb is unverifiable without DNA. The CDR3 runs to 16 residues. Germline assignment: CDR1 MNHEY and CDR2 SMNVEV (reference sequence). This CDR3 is CASRFQPTVEGPVEFF.

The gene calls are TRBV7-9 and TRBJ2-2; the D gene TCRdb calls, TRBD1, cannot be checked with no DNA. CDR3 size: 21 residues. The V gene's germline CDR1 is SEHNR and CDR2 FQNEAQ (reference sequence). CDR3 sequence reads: CASSPFFYGRGSPWEAGELFF.

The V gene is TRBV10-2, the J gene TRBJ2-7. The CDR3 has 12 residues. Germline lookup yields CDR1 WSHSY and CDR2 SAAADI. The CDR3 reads CASSESRYEQYF.

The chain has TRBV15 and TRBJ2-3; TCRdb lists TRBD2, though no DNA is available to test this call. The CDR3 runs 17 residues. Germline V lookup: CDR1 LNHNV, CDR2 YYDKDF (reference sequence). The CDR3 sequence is CATTFGRDRPSTDTQYF. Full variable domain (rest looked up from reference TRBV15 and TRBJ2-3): DAMVIQNPRYQVTQFGKPVTLSCSQTLNHNVMYWYQQKSSQAPKLLFHYYDKDFNNEADTPDNFQSRRPNTSFCFLDIRSPGLGDTAMYLCATTFGRDRPSTDTQYFGPGTRLTVL.

CDR3 protein: CSVEGLAGDEQFF. The chain links TRBV29-1 to TRBJ2-1; TCRdb proposes TRBD2, but this gene call is untestable without DNA. From germline, CDR1 is SQVTM and CDR2 ANQGSEA. This CDR3 spans 13 amino acids.